Following are 20 T cell receptor beta chains from one sample sequenced in a study of identical twins. TCRdb ran MiXCR on the 5' RACE reads and lists one entry per CDR3 protein. The table shows around 370,000 distinct CDR3 sequences, with approximately 8.8% occurring only once. The sample was naive T cells sorted from blood. The receptors were sampled from a woman between 45 and 60 years old in good health.

This rearrangement joins TRBV9 to TRBJ2-7, with 7 positions matching TRBD2. The germline V gene encodes CDR1 SGDLS and CDR2 YYNGEE. Trimming cost V 4 bases and J 3 bases; bases outside gene matches: 10. This CDR3 region has 15 residues. The chain's CDR3 is CASSLSSGDYYEQYF. The CDR3 DNA is TGTGCCAGCAGCCTCTCCTCCGGGGACTACTACGAGCAGTACTTC.

This clonotype showed up many times. The chain carries TRBV21-1 and TRBJ2-7; TRBD2 was called by the table and not checked on the DNA. TRBV21-1 is a pseudogene. The CDR3 length is 14 residues. CDR3 sequence: CASTTGGGAGEQYV. The CDR3 nucleotides read TGTGCCAGCACCACCGGCGGGGGGGCAGGGGAGCAGTACGTC.

This clonotype was counted only a few times. The rearrangement uses TRBV3-1 and TRBJ2-1, with 11 bases lining up with TRBD2. CDR1 is LGHDT and CDR2 is YNNKEL in the germline V gene (reference sequence). This CDR3 is built from 16 residues. V was clipped by 5 bases and J by 3 bases; unmatched bases: 6. CDR3 sequence (DNA): TGTGCCAGCAGCTCGGGACTAGCGGCCCACTACAATGAGCAGTTCTTC. Protein sequence: CASSSGLAAHYNEQFF.

Note on this clonotype: A much bigger clone sits one base away, suggesting this may be a read error. The chain is built from TRBV29-1 and TRBJ2-3; tentative D call: TRBD2 (6 bases). Trimming cost V 0 bases and J 10 bases, with 8 bases left between them. Germline V lookup: CDR1 SQVTM, CDR2 ANQGSEA. This CDR3 contains 11 residues. The CDR3 region is CSVEERDAQYF. CDR3 DNA: TGCAGCGTTGAAGAGCGGGATGCGCAGTATTTT.

This clonotype was counted between two and nine times. V usage is TRBV12-3 or TRBV12-4 and J usage is TRBJ2-3; possibly TRBD2 for D (7 bases). This CDR3 comprises 17 residues. V lost 3 bases and J lost 3, with 19 bases in between. The CDR3 here is CASSFGGSSQGTDTQYF. The DNA for the CDR3 is TGTGCCAGCAGTTTTGGCGGGAGCTCTCAGGGGACAGATACGCAGTATTTT.

This clonotype occurred a few times. The chain links TRBV6-1 to TRBJ2-1, with TRBD1 identical over 9 bases. This CDR3 contains 15 residues. V lost 6 bases, J lost 15 bases, and 18 bases stayed unmatched. CDR1 and CDR2 from the germline V gene are MNHNS and SASEGT. This CDR3 reads CASSPSWDPGQGRFF. The CDR3 nucleotides read TGTGCCAGCAGCCCAAGCTGGGACCCTGGACAGGGGCGGTTCTTC.

This clonotype showed up just a few times. The chain employs TRBV24-1 and TRBJ2-7, with 8 bases aligning to TRBD1. CDR1 is KGHDR and CDR2 is SFDVKD in the germline V gene. The junction had 3 bases not matched to a gene; V was cut back by 4 bases and J by 5 bases. This CDR3 contains 13 residues. The CDR3 region is CATSEAGGDEQYV. The CDR3 coding sequence is TGTGCCACCAGTGAGGCAGGGGGCGACGAGCAGTACGTC.

This clonotype was seen at least ten times. This chain connects TRBV13 to TRBJ2-7; 7 nucleotides line up with TRBD1. The CDR3 runs 13 residues. Germline V CDR1 and CDR2: PRHDT, FYEKMQ (reference sequence). The J segment lost 3 bases and the V segment lost 5 bases, leaving 4 bases of the junction unmatched. CDR3 sequence reads: CASSTWDSYEQYF. For the CDR3, the DNA is TGTGCCAGCAGCACGTGGGACAGCTACGAGCAGTACTTC.

The chain is built from TRBV10-3 and TRBJ2-7; D is unresolved. Trimming left V 8 bases short and J 5 bases short, with 19 bases between. Germline loops: CDR1 ENHRY, CDR2 SYGVKD. This CDR3 has 14 residues. The CDR3 sequence is CAIANEMVTHEQYF. Written as DNA, the CDR3 is TGTGCCATCGCGAATGAGATGGTAACCCACGAGCAGTACTTC.

The chain has TRBV29-1 and TRBJ2-1; weak D call: TRBD2 (6 bases). The CDR3 totals 15 residues. CDR1 is SQVTM and CDR2 is ANQGSEA in the germline V gene. V was cut by 2 bases and J by 5 bases, with 16 bases left in between. The CDR3: CSVETREPTDNEQFF. The CDR3 DNA follows: TGCAGCGTTGAAACTCGGGAGCCTACTGACAATGAGCAGTTCTTC.

This clonotype came up many times. The chain uses TRBV10-3 and TRBJ2-3, with 7 bases that match TRBD2. CDR3 size: 11 residues. V lost 6 bases, J lost 7 bases, and 1 base stayed unmatched. Germline CDR1 ENHRY, CDR2 SYGVKD. The CDR3 bases are TGTGCCATCAGCGGGGGGAATACGCAGTATTTT. Its translation is CAISGGNTQYF.

This clonotype was seen a handful of times. The rearrangement links TRBV11-3 to TRBJ2-6, with 8 bases aligning to TRBD1. The trim removed 6 bases at V and 3 bases at J, leaving 7 bases unmatched. Germline CDR1 SGHNT, CDR2 YENEEA. The CDR3 totals 16 residues. This chain's CDR3 is CASRGGQGNGANVLTF. CDR3 nucleotides: TGTGCCAGCAGGGGAGGACAGGGAAATGGGGCCAACGTCCTGACTTTC.

This clonotype was seen only a few times. This rearrangement joins TRBV29-1 to TRBJ1-2; no clear D. The CDR3 is 14 residues long. V dropped 4 bases and J dropped 4 bases, with 16 bases sitting between them. CDR1 and CDR2 (germline): SQVTM, ANQGSEA. The CDR3 DNA is TGCAGCGTTGGGTCCGTCGACCCGGGCTATGGCTACACCTTC. It codes for CSVGSVDPGYGYTF.

V usage is TRBV2 and J usage is TRBJ2-7; either TRBD1 or TRBD2 may fit D (6 bases each). The CDR3 has 13 residues. The V end was cut by 0 bases, the J end by 9 bases, with 12 bases between. Germline loops: CDR1 SNHLY, CDR2 FYNNEI. CDR3: CASSEAGGLGQYF. The DNA for the CDR3 is TGTGCCAGCAGTGAAGCGGGGGGCCTGGGGCAGTACTTC.

This chain uses TRBV10-2 with TRBJ2-7; no clear D gene. CDR1 and CDR2 from the germline V gene are WSHSY and SAAADI. Trimming removed 4 bases at V and 5 bases at J, with 15 bases between. The CDR3 contains 14 residues. CDR3 coding DNA: TGCGCCAGCAGTGTCAACCAGTACCTCCACGAGCAGTACTTC. Its translation: CASSVNQYLHEQYF.

In this sample, this clonotype turned up many times. This rearrangement joins TRBV5-6 to TRBJ2-3; 9 nucleotides align to TRBD2. Germline V gene lookup returns CDR1 SGHDT and CDR2 YYEEEE. There are 16 residues in the CDR3. V lost 6 bases to trimming and J lost 3 bases; unmatched junction nucleotides: 11. In DNA form, the CDR3 reads TGTGCCAGCACCCGCCCCCTAGCGGGACGAACAGATACGCAGTATTTT. This gives the protein CASTRPLAGRTDTQYF.

This clonotype occurred many times. The chain is built from TRBV4-1 and TRBJ1-3, with D possibly TRBD1 on 6 matching bases. Trimming stripped 9 bases from V and 3 bases from J, with 9 bases between. The CDR3 totals 12 residues. Germline values: CDR1 MGHRA, CDR2 YSYEKL. CDR3 sequence reads: CARRDNGNTIYF. CDR3 bases: TGCGCCAGGAGGGACAATGGAAACACCATATATTTT.

This clonotype occurred many times. The V gene is TRBV3-1, the J gene TRBJ2-1; 13 bases line up with TRBD2. The CDR3 length is 17 residues. The V gene's germline CDR1 is LGHDT and CDR2 YNNKEL (reference sequence). J was trimmed by 7 bases and V by 4 bases; bases with no gene match: 10. Here the CDR3 DNA reads TGTGCCAGCAGCCTCGGACTAGCGGGAGCCGGGAGGAATGAGCAGTTCTTC. Its translation: CASSLGLAGAGRNEQFF.

This chain links TRBV12-3 or TRBV12-4 with TRBJ2-5; 7 positions match TRBD2. This CDR3 has 16 residues. The junction had 13 bases not matched to a gene; V was cut back by 4 bases and J by 5 bases. The CDR3 spells CASSSAGTPTAETQYF. The CDR3 DNA follows: TGTGCCAGCAGTTCAGCGGGAACACCAACGGCGGAGACCCAGTACTTC.

Only a few counts were recorded for this clonotype. This sequence joins TRBV12-3 or TRBV12-4 and TRBJ2-7, with D tentatively TRBD1 (5 bases). Trimming removed 3 bases from V and 2 bases from J, with 11 bases in between. The CDR3 length is 14 residues. The CDR3 nucleotides are TGTGCCAGCAGTTTTGGGGCCATAACCTACGAGCAGTACTTC. Its protein is CASSFGAITYEQYF.